The text below deals with one T cell receptor (beta chain). What it binds is not known. The source of the sample is a study of cytomegalovirus exposure and HLA in healthy donors. Study-wide points: Confirmation in vitro established that a few CMV-associated chains were specific for CMV antigens. Rarity characterized most TCR sequences, yet some public TCRs appeared in many donors. Relative to equally common others, HLA-associated TCR beta chains showed greater clonal expansion in a later analysis.

Germline lookup yields CDR1 MDHEN and CDR2 SYDVKM. Trimming left V 3 bases short and J 1 base short, with 9 bases between. The CDR3 covers 14 residues. The PCR contained 60 Vbeta and 13 Jbeta primers. Produced via immunoSEQ multiplex PCR; TCRdb's table is partial and in-frame only. The sample holds 150,000 or so clones; approximately 84% are singletons and the top ten take 1.4% to 1.5%. V usage is TRBV28 and J usage is TRBJ2-5; D perhaps matches TRBD1 (5 bases). The clonotype comes from a man aged 25 to 40 in good health and CMV-seropositive. The sequenced sample consisted of PBMCs. Here the CDR3 DNA reads TGTGCCAGCAGTTTCCGACAGTTCCAAGAGACCCAGTACTTC. It specifies CASSFRQFQETQYF.